The T cell receptor (beta chain) under discussion was sequenced for a study of human T cells and chemical hapten exposure. Study in general: Recorded diagnoses among the mostly female patients were alopecia areata, totalis or universalis.

Study-level results: It was expanded TCRs that formed significantly more large CDR3 similarity clusters than controls did.

Time point of the sample: patch test 2, 6 weeks after DPC sensitization. Treatment reported: therapeutic diphenylcyclopropenone sensitization with weekly scalp DPC. Patches went on only after blood had been drawn each time. V lost 4 bases and J 4 bases, leaving 18 bases between the germline ends. The CDR3 consists of 16 residues. Germline lookup yields CDR1 SGHRS and CDR2 YFSETQ. As regards this clonotype: What it binds is not known.

The library tagged each cDNA molecule with unique molecular identifiers. TCRdb re-derived calls from the RACE reads in MiXCR, one entry per CDR3 protein. Seen here are about 140,000 distinct CDR3 sequences, about 10% observed once, and the top ten hold around 1.4%. The genes are TRBV5-1 and TRBJ2-1, with D possibly TRBD2 on 7 matching bases. The sequenced sample was whole blood, obtained in connection with sensitization to the hapten diphenylcyclopropenone (DPC). This receptor was identified in a woman between 50 and 59 years old with alopecia areata. Some clones in this sample may be carry-over from other donors' samples. Here the CDR3 reads CASSDIQGGLYNEQFF. The CDR3 DNA is TGCGCCAGCAGCGACATACAGGGAGGGCTGTACAATGAGCAGTTCTTC.